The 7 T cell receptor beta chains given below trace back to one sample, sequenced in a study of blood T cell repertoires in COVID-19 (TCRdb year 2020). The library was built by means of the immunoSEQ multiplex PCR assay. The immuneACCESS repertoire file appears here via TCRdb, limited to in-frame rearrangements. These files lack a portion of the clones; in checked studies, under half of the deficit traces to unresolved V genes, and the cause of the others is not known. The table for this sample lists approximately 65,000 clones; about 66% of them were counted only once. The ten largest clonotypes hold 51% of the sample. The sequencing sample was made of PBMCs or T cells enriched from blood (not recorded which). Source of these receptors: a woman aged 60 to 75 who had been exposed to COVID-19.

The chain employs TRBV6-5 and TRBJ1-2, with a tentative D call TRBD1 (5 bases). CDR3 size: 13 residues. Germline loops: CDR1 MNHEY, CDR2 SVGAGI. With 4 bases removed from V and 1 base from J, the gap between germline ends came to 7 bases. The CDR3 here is CASSLDSNYGYTF. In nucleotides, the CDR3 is TGTGCCAGCAGTTTAGACAGTAACTATGGCTACACCTTC.

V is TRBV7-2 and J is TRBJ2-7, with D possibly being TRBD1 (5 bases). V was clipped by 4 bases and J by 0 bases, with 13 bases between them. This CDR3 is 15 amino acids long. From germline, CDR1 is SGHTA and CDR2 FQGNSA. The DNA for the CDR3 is TGTGCCAGCAGCTACGAAGGGGCTAGCTCCTACGAGCAGTACTTC. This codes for CASSYEGASSYEQYF. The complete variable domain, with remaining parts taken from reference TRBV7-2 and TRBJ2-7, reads GAGVSQSPSNKVTEKGKDVELRCDPISGHTALYWYRQSLGQGLEFLIYFQGNSAPDKSGLPSDRFSAERTGGSVSTLTIQRTQQEDSAVYLCASSYEGASSYEQYFGPGTRLTVT.

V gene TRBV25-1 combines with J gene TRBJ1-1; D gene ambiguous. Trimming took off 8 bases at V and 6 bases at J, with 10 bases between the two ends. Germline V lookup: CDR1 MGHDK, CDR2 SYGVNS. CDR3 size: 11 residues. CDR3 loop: CASQSGAEAFF. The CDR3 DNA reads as TGTGCCAGCCAGAGCGGGGCTGAAGCTTTCTTT.

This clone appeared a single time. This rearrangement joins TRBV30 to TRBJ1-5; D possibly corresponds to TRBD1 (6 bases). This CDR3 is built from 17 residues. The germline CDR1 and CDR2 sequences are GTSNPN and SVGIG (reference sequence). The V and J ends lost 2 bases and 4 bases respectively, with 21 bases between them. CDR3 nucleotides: TGTGCCTGGAGTATCCGGAGGGGGGGCCAAAGGAATCAGCCCCAGCATTTT. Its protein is CAWSIRRGGQRNQPQHF.

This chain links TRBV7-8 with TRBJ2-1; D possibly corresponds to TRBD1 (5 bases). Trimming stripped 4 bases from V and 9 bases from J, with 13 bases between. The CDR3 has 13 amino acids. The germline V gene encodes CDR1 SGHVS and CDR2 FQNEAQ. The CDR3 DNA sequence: TGTGCCAGCAGCTCAATCCGAACAGGTGAGCAGTTCTTC. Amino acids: CASSSIRTGEQFF.

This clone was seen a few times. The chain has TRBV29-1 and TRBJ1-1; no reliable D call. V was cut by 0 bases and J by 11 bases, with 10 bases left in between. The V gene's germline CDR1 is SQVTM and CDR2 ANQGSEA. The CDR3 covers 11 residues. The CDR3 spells CSVEDPGNAFF. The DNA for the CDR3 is TGCAGCGTTGAAGATCCGGGGAACGCTTTCTTT.

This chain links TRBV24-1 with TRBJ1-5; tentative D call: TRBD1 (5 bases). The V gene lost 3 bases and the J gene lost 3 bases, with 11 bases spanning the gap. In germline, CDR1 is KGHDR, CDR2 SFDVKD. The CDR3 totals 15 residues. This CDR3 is CATSDTRGVNQPQHF. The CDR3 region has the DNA TGTGCCACCAGTGATACTCGGGGGGTCAATCAGCCCCAGCATTTT.